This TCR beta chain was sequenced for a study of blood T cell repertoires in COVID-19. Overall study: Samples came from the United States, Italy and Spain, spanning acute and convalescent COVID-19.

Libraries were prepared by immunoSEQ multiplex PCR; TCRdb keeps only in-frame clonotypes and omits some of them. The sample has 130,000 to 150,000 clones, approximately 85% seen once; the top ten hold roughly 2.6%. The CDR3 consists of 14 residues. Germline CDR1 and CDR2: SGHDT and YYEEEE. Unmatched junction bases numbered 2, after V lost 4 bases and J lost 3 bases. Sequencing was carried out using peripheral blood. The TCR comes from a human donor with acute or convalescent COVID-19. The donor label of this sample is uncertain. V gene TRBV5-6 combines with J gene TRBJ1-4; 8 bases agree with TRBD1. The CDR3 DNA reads TGTGCCAGCAGCCAGACAGGGGCTAATGAAAAACTGTTTTTT. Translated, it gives CASSQTGANEKLFF.